This T cell receptor (beta chain) was observed in a study of blood T cells in healthy people across ages. Through a sample-barcoded 5' primer and a J-beta primer mix, a second PCR was run for 7 to 11 cycles. TCRdb fed the 5' RACE reads into MiXCR, producing one record per CDR3 protein. The data hold over 700,000 distinct CDR3 sequences, with about 55% observed a single time. Trimming left V 5 bases short and J 6 bases short, with 17 bases between. This CDR3 is built from 14 residues. Germline CDR1 reads LGHDT; CDR2 reads YNNKEL (reference sequence). The source of this sequence is a man older than 75 in good health. The rearrangement uses TRBV3-1 and TRBJ2-7, with a tentative D call TRBD2 (6 bases). Source material: blood. The CDR3 coding sequence is TGTGCCAGCAGCGTCCGTGGTATCGGGAGCGAGCAGTACTTC. It yields the protein CASSVRGIGSEQYF.